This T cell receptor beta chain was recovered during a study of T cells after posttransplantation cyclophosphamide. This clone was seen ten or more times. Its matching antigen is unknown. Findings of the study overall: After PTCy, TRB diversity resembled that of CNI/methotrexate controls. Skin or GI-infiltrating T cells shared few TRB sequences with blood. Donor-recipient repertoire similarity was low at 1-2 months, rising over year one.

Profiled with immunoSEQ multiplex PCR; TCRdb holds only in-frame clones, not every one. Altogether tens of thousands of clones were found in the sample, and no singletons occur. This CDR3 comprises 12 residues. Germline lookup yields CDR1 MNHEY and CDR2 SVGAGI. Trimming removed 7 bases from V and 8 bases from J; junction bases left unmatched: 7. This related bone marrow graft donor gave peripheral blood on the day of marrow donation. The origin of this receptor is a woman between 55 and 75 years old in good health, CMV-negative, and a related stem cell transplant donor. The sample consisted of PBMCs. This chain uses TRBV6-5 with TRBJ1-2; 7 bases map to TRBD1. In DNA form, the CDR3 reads TGTGCCAGCACCGACAGGGATAGGGGCTACACCTTC. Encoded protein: CASTDRDRGYTF.